This T cell receptor (beta chain) emerged from a study of tumor-infiltrating lymphocytes in oesophageal squamous cell carcinoma (dated by TCRdb to about 2016). This clonotype is judged medium-sized (0.01 to 0.1%). Its antigen remains unidentified. Per-base quality was not reported, and no clone a single base away is much larger than it. Library preparation employed PCR. Sequenced using an Illumina HiSeq 2000. TCRdb trimmed public reads at Q25 via fastp, called clones via MiXCR and kept in-frame beta chains. Records with the same CDR3 protein are collapsed into one entry carrying the most frequent genes and DNA. The sample table shows fewer than 15,000 distinct CDR3 sequences, and roughly half are seen once. The leading ten clones occupy 12% of the sample. The material sequenced was blood. This receptor was obtained from a female donor with esophageal squamous cell carcinoma.

The CDR3 reads CASSLPGYGTEAFF. The DNA sequence is TGTGCCAGCAGCTTACCCGGGTATGGCACTGAAGCTTTCTTT. The chain was built from TRBV7-9 and TRBJ1-1, with the D gene not clear enough to name. At the junction V is shortened by 2 bases and J by 4 bases, with 11 bases in between. The CDR3 runs 14 residues from the cysteine to the phenylalanine. The sequence is cut down to CDR3 DNA, 42 bases in frame from base 1. Sequences SEHNR (CDR1) and FQNEAQ (CDR2) are obtained from the germline V gene (reference sequence).